The 26 T cell receptor beta chains below all came from one sample that was sequenced in a study of naive and memory T cell subsets. Antigens of these TCRs are unknown. Two oligonucleotides, mixed equimolar, formed the beta constant-region primer covering TRBC1 and TRBC2. Nested alpha and beta constant-region primers with the SP2 primer drove four PCR rounds on ligated cDNA. In TCRdb, the UMI-ligation and nested PCR reads were re-called with MiXCR into one record per CDR3 protein. There are roughly 100,000 distinct CDR3 sequences in the sample; 13% to 15% occur only once, and around 3% lies in the top ten. Study results and limitations: Especially in CD8 cells, naive repertoires contained a few larger clonotypes, possibly CD45RA-re-expressing memory cells.

Sequences were obtained from naive CD8+ T cells from blood. These receptors were collected from a human donor in good health.

This clonotype has ten or more counts. The chain links TRBV6-2 or TRBV6-3 to TRBJ2-6; D not certain. Trimming removed 2 bases at V and 1 base at J, with 6 bases between. This CDR3 is 15 amino acids long. The germline V gene encodes CDR1 MNHEY and CDR2 SVGEGT. The CDR3 bases are TGTGCCAGCAGTTACCCCTCGTCTGGGGCCAACGTCCTGACTTTC. This gives the protein CASSYPSSGANVLTF.

The chain has TRBV7-9 and TRBJ2-1, with D possibly matching TRBD2 (6 bases). The CDR3 sequence is 15 residues long. Germline V gene sequence: CDR1 SEHNR, CDR2 FQNEAQ (reference sequence). V was trimmed by 5 bases and J by 4 bases, leaving 15 bases between them. The CDR3 spells CASSPTAGKYNEQFF. CDR3 bases: TGTGCCAGCAGCCCGACGGCGGGGAAGTACAATGAGCAGTTCTTC.

This clonotype was counted ten times or more. The chain couples TRBV12-3 or TRBV12-4 to TRBJ2-5; D could derive from TRBD1 or TRBD2 (6 bases each). The CDR3 length is 13 residues. Trimming pared 7 bases from V and 5 bases from J, leaving 14 bases between. The CDR3 nucleotides are TGTGCCAGCACTCTCCGGGGGCGGGAGACCCAGTACTTC. It translates to CASTLRGRETQYF.

V usage is TRBV27 and J usage is TRBJ1-1; a weak D match, TRBD1 (5 bases). Germline V gene data show CDR1 as MNHEY and CDR2 as SMNVEV (reference sequence). V gave up 3 bases and J gave up 0 bases, with 8 bases separating them. This CDR3 spans 14 amino acids. CDR3 in amino acids: CASSFEGLNTEAFF. In DNA form, the CDR3 reads TGTGCCAGCAGTTTCGAGGGGCTGAACACTGAAGCTTTCTTT.

Only a few counts were recorded for this clonotype. The CDR3 spells CASSQGPGRGANYGYTF. The CDR3 DNA sequence: TGTGCCAGCAGCCAAGGGCCCGGGAGAGGGGCTAACTATGGCTACACCTTC. The gene calls are TRBV4-2 and TRBJ1-2, with D possibly matching TRBD1 (5 bases). In germline, CDR1 is LGHNA, CDR2 YNFKEQ. The CDR3 contains 17 residues. Trimming left V 1 base short and J 0 bases short, with 15 bases between.

Ten or more counts support this clonotype. V is TRBV29-1 and J is TRBJ1-1; D is possibly TRBD1 (6 bases). The germline V gene encodes CDR1 SQVTM and CDR2 ANQGSEA. This CDR3 comprises 12 residues. V was trimmed by 5 bases and J by 5 bases, leaving 12 bases between them. In nucleotides, the CDR3 is TGCAGCGTTTCAGGGGCAAGGACTGAAGCTTTCTTT. Residues: CSVSGARTEAFF.

The sample holds many counts of this clonotype. V gene TRBV9 combines with J gene TRBJ1-4, with D hard to call. The CDR3 runs to 13 residues. Germline loops: CDR1 SGDLS, CDR2 YYNGEE. Trimming took off 7 bases at V and 6 bases at J, with 13 bases between the two ends. CDR3 DNA: TGTGCCAGCGGCATGGGCATTGATGAAAAACTGTTTTTT. Translated, it gives CASGMGIDEKLFF. Using reference TRBV9 and TRBJ1-4 for the parts outside the CDR3, the full variable domain is DSGVTQTPKHLITATGQRVTLRCSPRSGDLSVYWYQQSLDQGLQFLIQYYNGEERAKGNILERFSAQQFPDLHSELNLSSLELGDSALYFCASGMGIDEKLFFGSGTQLSVL.

This clonotype was counted only a few times. The V call is TRBV10-3, the J call TRBJ2-7, with 9 bases lining up with TRBD1. Germline CDR1 reads ENHRY; CDR2 reads SYGVKD. CDR3 length equals 14 residues. With V trimmed by 7 bases and J by 2 bases, 6 bases remained unmatched. CDR3 loop: CAITDGTGPYEQYF. As DNA, the CDR3 is TGTGCCATCACTGATGGGACAGGGCCCTACGAGCAGTACTTC.

This clonotype was observed once. The chain recombines TRBV19 with TRBJ2-1; D possibly uses TRBD1 or TRBD2 (5 bases each). The CDR3 covers 13 residues. Germline loops: CDR1 LNHDA, CDR2 SQIVND (reference sequence). Deletions cut 2 bases from V and 8 bases from J, with 10 bases between. The CDR3 is CASSIRDHDEQFF. The CDR3 nucleotides read TGTGCCAGTAGTATACGGGACCACGATGAGCAGTTCTTC.

This clonotype was counted ten times or more. The chain is built from TRBV21-1 and TRBJ2-5; TRBD2 is taken as the D call from the table, unchecked against the DNA. TRBV21-1 is annotated as a pseudogene. This CDR3 is 15 amino acids long. The CDR3 nucleotides are TGTGCCAGCAGCGAAGATAGCGGGGTCCAAGAGACCCAGTACTTC. This encodes CASSEDSGVQETQYF.

This clonotype occurred a few times. The genes are TRBV7-9 and TRBJ2-1; 10 nucleotides match TRBD2. The CDR3 consists of 15 residues. Germline V gives CDR1 SEHNR, CDR2 FQNEAQ (reference sequence). Losses at the gene ends were 6 bases for V and 5 bases for J; bases not matched to a gene: 7. CDR3 region: CASSEGLADHNEQFF. The CDR3 nucleotides read TGTGCCAGCAGTGAAGGACTAGCGGACCACAATGAGCAGTTCTTC. The full variable domain, in which reference TRBV7-9 and TRBJ2-1 provide the parts outside the CDR3, is DTGVSQNPRHKITKRGQNVTFRCDPISEHNRLYWYRQTLGQGPEFLTYFQNEAQLEKSRLLSDRFSAERPKGSFSTLEIQRTEQGDSAMYLCASSEGLADHNEQFFGPGTRLTVL.

The chain joins TRBV27 to TRBJ2-1; TRBD2 might be the D (5 bases). Germline lookup yields CDR1 MNHEY and CDR2 SMNVEV (reference sequence). The ends were cut back, 6 bases at V and 4 bases at J, with 16 bases in the middle. This CDR3 spans 15 amino acids. Here the CDR3 reads CASRPLPAAYNEQFF. The CDR3 DNA reads as TGTGCCAGCAGACCCCTCCCAGCGGCATACAATGAGCAGTTCTTC.

This clonotype was recorded a few times. V usage is TRBV4-2 and J usage is TRBJ1-2, with D perhaps TRBD1 (6 bases). V shed 0 bases and J shed 4 bases, with 12 bases lying between them. This CDR3 region has 15 residues. Germline V gives CDR1 LGHNA, CDR2 YNFKEQ. In DNA form, the CDR3 reads TGTGCCAGCAGCCAAGAAGGGGGATTTTCCTATGGCTACACCTTC. Protein sequence: CASSQEGGFSYGYTF.

This clonotype has just a few counts. The chain employs TRBV4-3 and TRBJ2-1; 7 nucleotides align to TRBD2. From germline, CDR1 is LGHNA and CDR2 YSLEER. J was trimmed by 4 bases and V by 0 bases; bases with no gene match: 9. The CDR3 consists of 17 residues. In DNA, the CDR3 is TGCGCCAGCAGCCAAGATATTTTACGGGAGGAGTACAATGAGCAGTTCTTC. Translation: CASSQDILREEYNEQFF.

The CDR3 loop reads CASSTRKNTEAFF. In DNA form, the CDR3 reads TGTGCCAGCAGTACCAGAAAAAACACTGAAGCTTTCTTT. The chain is built from TRBV6-4 and TRBJ1-1; D uncertain. The CDR3 runs 13 residues. Trimming removed 5 bases at V and 2 bases at J, with 9 bases between. Germline assignment: CDR1 MRHNA and CDR2 SNTAGT.

This clonotype was detected only a few times. The genes are TRBV27 and TRBJ1-5, with D unresolved. The V gene lost 5 bases and the J gene lost 8 bases, with 16 bases spanning the gap. CDR1 and CDR2 from the germline V gene are MNHEY and SMNVEV (reference sequence). CDR3 length: 14 amino acids. The DNA of the CDR3 is TGTGCCAGCAGTCAGACTCTCCCTGGCGAGCCCCAGCATTTT. Protein product: CASSQTLPGEPQHF.

This clonotype was found a few times. The J gene is TRBJ2-1, the V gene TRBV5-6, with unresolved D. CDR3 length: 17 amino acids. CDR1 is SGHDT, CDR2 YYEEEE, per germline. Deletions cut 7 bases from V and 6 bases from J, with 26 bases between. CDR3 nucleotide sequence: TGTGCCAGCTCCGAAACTCCCCCGTTTGAGCTGATCAATGAGCAGTTCTTC. Residues: CASSETPPFELINEQFF. Full variable domain (missing parts from reference TRBV5-6 and TRBJ2-1): DAGVTQSPTHLIKTRGQQVTLRCSPKSGHDTVSWYQQALGQGPQFIFQYYEEEERQRGNFPDRFSGHQFPNYSSELNVNALLLGDSALYLCASSETPPFELINEQFFGPGTRLTVL.

This clonotype was counted between two and nine times. The V gene is TRBV7-2, the J gene TRBJ2-6; TRBD2 agrees at 9 bases. Germline trimming cut 6 bases from V and 1 base from J; bases unmatched to any gene: 7. The CDR3 length is 17 residues. Germline CDR1 SGHTA, CDR2 FQGNSA. The CDR3 sequence is CASSPGTSLSGANVLTF. The CDR3 nucleotides read TGTGCCAGCAGTCCCGGGACTAGCCTATCTGGGGCCAACGTCCTGACTTTC. The variable domain in full, with the rest retrieved from reference TRBV7-2 and TRBJ2-6, is GAGVSQSPSNKVTEKGKDVELRCDPISGHTALYWYRQSLGQGLEFLIYFQGNSAPDKSGLPSDRFSAERTGGSVSTLTIQRTQQEDSAVYLCASSPGTSLSGANVLTFGAGSRLTVL.

The rearrangement links TRBV20-1 to TRBJ2-4, with a tentative D call TRBD2 (5 bases). With 0 bases removed from V and 6 bases from J, the gap between germline ends came to 9 bases. This CDR3 is 13 amino acids long. Germline CDR1 reads DFQATT; CDR2 reads SNEGSKA (reference sequence). The CDR3 sequence is CSARDTLANIQYF. CDR3 nucleotides: TGCAGTGCTAGAGATACCCTAGCAAACATTCAGTACTTC.

The V and J genes are TRBV15 and TRBJ2-3; a possible D gene is TRBD1 (6 bases). The CDR3 runs to 13 residues. Germline assignment: CDR1 LNHNV and CDR2 YYDKDF (reference sequence). The V end was cut by 5 bases, the J end by 2 bases, with 8 bases between. CDR3 residues: CATSPGHTDTQYF. CDR3 DNA: TGTGCCACCAGCCCGGGACACACAGATACGCAGTATTTT.

This rearrangement joins TRBV7-6 to TRBJ2-7; 8 bases are a match to TRBD1. CDR3 length equals 19 residues. Trimming took 4 bases from V and 1 from J; bases not matched to a gene: 18. CDR1 and CDR2 from the germline V gene are SGHVS and FNYEAQ. The CDR3 here is CASSSQPPPRQGRSYEQYF. The CDR3 DNA is TGTGCCAGCAGCTCCCAACCACCGCCACGACAGGGGAGATCCTACGAGCAGTACTTC.

This chain connects TRBV15 to TRBJ2-7, with D unresolved. Deletions cut 10 bases from V and 6 bases from J, with 13 bases between. Germline lookup yields CDR1 LNHNV and CDR2 YYDKDF (reference sequence). There are 11 residues in the CDR3. This chain's CDR3 is CANNQSPEQYF. The CDR3, as DNA: TGTGCCAACAACCAGTCCCCCGAGCAGTACTTC.

The V call is TRBV12-3 or TRBV12-4, the J call TRBJ2-3, with 11 bases identical to TRBD2. This CDR3 has 17 amino acids. V lost 6 bases to trimming and J lost 0 bases; unmatched junction nucleotides: 8. CDR3 sequence: CASSTPGLAVSTDTQYF. The CDR3, as DNA: TGTGCCAGCAGCACGCCGGGACTAGCGGTGAGCACAGATACGCAGTATTTT.

V is TRBV12-3 or TRBV12-4 and J is TRBJ2-1; D may correspond to TRBD1 or TRBD2 (5 bases each). V lost 3 bases and J lost 5, with 14 bases in between. This CDR3 region has 15 residues. The chain's CDR3 is CASSFWGSGDNEQFF. The CDR3, as DNA: TGTGCCAGCAGTTTTTGGGGGAGTGGGGACAATGAGCAGTTCTTC.

This clonotype has ten or more counts. The gene calls are TRBV24-1 and TRBJ2-1; tentative D call: TRBD1 (6 bases). The germline gives CDR1 KGHDR, CDR2 SFDVKD. The CDR3 covers 12 residues. V lost 2 bases and J lost 13, with 11 bases in between. The CDR3, as DNA: TGTGCCACCAGTGATTCCAGACAGGTACAGTTCTTC. This sequence encodes CATSDSRQVQFF.

The chain recombines TRBV14 with TRBJ1-1, with D unclear. Deletions cut 3 bases from V and 1 base from J, with 6 bases between. This CDR3 has 13 residues. CDR1 is SGHDN and CDR2 is FVKESK in the germline V gene. CDR3 nucleotide sequence: TGTGCCAGCAGCCATCGGACGAACACTGAAGCTTTCTTT. This codes for CASSHRTNTEAFF.